The clone carrying this T cell receptor (beta chain) was detected a few times. The antigen is undetermined. Repertoires were generated with immunoSEQ multiplex PCR, while TCRdb's copy carries only in-frame clones and drops some. There are 9,500 to 15,000 clones in the sample; around 80% occur only once, and roughly 3.6% lies in the top ten. This entry belongs to a study of follicular helper T cells after annual influenza vaccination. Whole-study findings and limits: Plasmablast frequency change correlated with clonality change in ICOS+CD38+ cTfh.

The sample's time point: 2015-2016 season, pre-vaccination. Cells are cTfh (non-naive CD4+CXCR5+PD-1+), split by ICOS and CD38 into double-positive or double-negative. This CDR3 region has 15 residues. V dropped 3 bases and J dropped 6; count of bases not matched to a gene: 3. Germline assignment: CDR1 LNHDA and CDR2 SQIVND (reference sequence). This specimen was CXCR5+ CD38- circulating T follicular helper cells from blood, taken on the day of influenza vaccination. Regarding subset: circulating Tfh, non-naive CD4+CXCR5+PD-1+ (ICOS+CD38+ or ICOS-CD38-). This chain links TRBV19 with TRBJ1-6; 9 bases are a match to TRBD1. This clonotype was obtained from an adult who received the influenza vaccine. The CDR3 sequence: CASSIGGQGNSPLHF. The CDR3 nucleotides read TGTGCCAGTAGTATCGGGGGACAGGGTAATTCACCCCTCCACTTT.